A selection of T cell receptor beta chains follows, all from one sample in a study of circulating CD8 cells and anti-PD-1 response in melanoma. TCRdb re-called the reads through MiXCR, storing one row per CDR3 protein. The sample shows approximately 2,200 distinct CDR3 sequences, just under 8% of them seen only once. Source: CD8+ T cells from PBMCs, taken at baseline or after one month of anti-PD-1 therapy (not recorded which). These TCRs come from a human donor with melanoma. The CDR3 runs from the conserved cysteine through the conserved F or W. A D gene is named only where the DNA matches it firmly. The size field reads once, few, many or a size class.

j_call	d_call	clone_size	v_call	cdr3_aa	cdr3_nt
TRBJ2-3	TRBD2	medium-sized	TRBV28	CASSFGTSGTDTQYF	TGTGCCAGCAGTTTCGGGACTAGCGGGACAGATACGCAGTATTTT
TRBJ2-7	NA	large	TRBV28	CASSFRYEQYF	TGTGCCAGCAGTTTTAGGTACGAGCAGTACTTC
TRBJ2-3	TRBD2	medium-sized	TRBV24-1	CATTEGTSDSTDTQYF	TGTGCCACCACTGAAGGGACTAGCGACAGCACAGATACGCAGTATTTT
TRBJ1-2	TRBD1	large	TRBV24-1	CATRDSSNYGYTF	TGTGCCACTAGGGACAGTTCTAACTATGGCTACACCTTC
TRBJ2-2	NA	medium-sized	TRBV24-1	CATSDLGLLDTGELFF	TGTGCCACCAGTGATCTGGGACTGCTAGACACCGGGGAGCTGTTTTTT
TRBJ2-7	NA	medium-sized	TRBV12-3/TRBV12-4	CASRRAYEQYF	TGTGCCAGCAGAAGGGCCTACGAGCAGTACTTC
TRBJ2-3	NA	medium-sized	TRBV2	CASSEGGQKPPHGTQYF	TGTGCCAGCAGTGAAGGTGGGCAGAAGCCCCCACATGGCACGCAGTATTTT
TRBJ1-1	NA	medium-sized	TRBV14	CASSQGMNTEAFF	TGTGCCAGCAGCCAGGGTATGAACACTGAAGCTTTCTTT
TRBJ2-1	TRBD2	few	TRBV19	CASKREGLGNEQFF	TGTGCCAGTAAGCGGGAGGGCCTAGGCAATGAGCAGTTCTTC
TRBJ2-3	NA	medium-sized	TRBV27	CASSSSADTQYF	TGTGCCAGCAGTTCCAGCGCAGATACGCAGTATTTT
TRBJ2-1	NA	large	TRBV11-2	CASSLANEQFF	TGTGCCAGCAGCTTGGCGAATGAGCAGTTCTTC
TRBJ2-3	NA	medium-sized	TRBV19	CASSIRGPTDTQYF	TGTGCCAGTAGTATCCGGGGGCCCACAGATACGCAGTATTTT
TRBJ1-1	TRBD1	large	TRBV2	CASGDSLNTEAFF	TGTGCCTCCGGGGACAGCTTGAACACTGAAGCTTTCTTT
TRBJ2-7	NA	medium-sized	TRBV29-1	CSVEDRNLPYEQYF	TGCAGCGTTGAAGATCGTAACCTGCCGTACGAGCAGTACTTC
TRBJ2-1	NA	medium-sized	TRBV27	CASSFRNNNQAFF	TGTGCCAGCAGTTTTCGGAACAATAACCAGGCGTTCTTC
TRBJ2-7	NA	medium-sized	TRBV7-2	CASSLLLQGSYEQYF	TGTGCCAGCAGCTTATTGTTGCAGGGATCCTACGAGCAGTACTTC
TRBJ2-1	NA	medium-sized	TRBV9	CASSPPGLEQFF	TGTGCCAGCAGCCCCCCGGGGCTTGAGCAGTTCTTC
TRBJ2-4	TRBD1	medium-sized	TRBV7-3	CASSLTTRTGENIQYF	TGTGCCAGCAGCTTAACTACTAGGACAGGGGAAAACATTCAGTACTTC
TRBJ2-7	TRBD2	medium-sized	TRBV18	CASSPGIAGGNEQYF	TGTGCCAGCTCACCAGGGATAGCGGGAGGAAACGAGCAGTACTTC